Each of the 22 T cell receptor beta chains below was sequenced from the same sample in a study of blood T cell repertoires in COVID-19. The repertoire was sequenced with immunoSEQ multiplex PCR; TCRdb's copy has only in-frame clones and lacks some. The table has some 200,000 clones, approximately 80% seen once. The sequenced sample was peripheral blood. Source of these receptors: a woman of 80 years or more with COVID-19, enrolled during active disease.

The chain carries TRBV9 and TRBJ2-7, with 7 bases lining up with TRBD1. In germline, CDR1 is SGDLS, CDR2 YYNGEE. Unmatched junction bases numbered 3, after V lost 3 bases and J lost 0 bases. CDR3 length equals 14 residues. Written as DNA, the CDR3 is TGTGCCAGCAGCGGAACAGGGGACTCCTACGAGCAGTACTTC. Amino acids: CASSGTGDSYEQYF.

This clone was seen a single time. The chain recombines TRBV29-1 with TRBJ2-1; TRBD2 agrees at 10 bases. Germline CDR1 reads SQVTM; CDR2 reads ANQGSEA. This CDR3 contains 15 residues. The V gene end was trimmed by 3 bases and the J gene end by 8 bases; junction bases not matched to a gene: 10. The CDR3 reads CSVDYKAGGPYEQFF. Written as DNA, the CDR3 is TGCAGCGTTGATTATAAAGCGGGGGGGCCCTATGAGCAGTTCTTC.

The count of this clone is one. The chain has TRBV6-5 and TRBJ2-4, with D possibly TRBD1 on 5 matching bases. CDR1 and CDR2 from the germline V gene are MNHEY and SVGAGI. Trimming cost V 2 bases and J 7 bases, with 12 bases left between them. The CDR3 contains 14 residues. CDR3 coding DNA: TGTGCCAGCAGTTACGAACAGGCCCCCAACATTCAGTACTTC. It encodes CASSYEQAPNIQYF.

CDR3 DNA sequence: TGTGCCAGCAGCTCCCGGGGACTTCCGGCCGAGCAGTACTTC. It yields the protein CASSSRGLPAEQYF. V is TRBV11-3 and J is TRBJ2-7; tentative D call: TRBD2 (6 bases). The germline V gene encodes CDR1 SGHNT and CDR2 YENEEA. Trimming shortened V by 4 bases and J by 6 bases, and 16 bases separated the two germline ends. The CDR3 covers 14 residues.

The genes are TRBV5-1 and TRBJ1-2; D is perhaps TRBD1 (6 bases). The germline V and J ends were trimmed by 5 bases and 0 bases, with 14 bases remaining between them. CDR3 length equals 15 residues. The germline V gene has CDR1 SGHRS and CDR2 YFSETQ. The CDR3 here is CASRQGQSSNYGYTF. In nucleotides, the CDR3 is TGCGCCAGCAGGCAAGGACAGAGTTCTAACTATGGCTACACCTTC.

V usage is TRBV2 and J usage is TRBJ2-5; the D is unclear. The ends were cut back, 5 bases at V and 1 base at J, with 14 bases in the middle. CDR3 length: 15 residues. The germline gives CDR1 SNHLY, CDR2 FYNNEI. The CDR3 nucleotides are TGTGCCAGCAGTTATCAGATCCAGTCCCAAGAGACCCAGTACTTC. Its protein product is CASSYQIQSQETQYF.

The chain carries TRBV3-1 (or the pseudogene TRBV3-2) and TRBJ1-1, with D maybe TRBD1 (6 bases). The CDR3 length is 14 residues. Deletions cut 3 bases from V and 11 bases from J, with 19 bases between. CDR1 LGHDT and CDR2 YNNKEL come from the germline V gene (reference sequence). The CDR3 region has the DNA TGTGCCAGCAGCCACGCGGAACAGGGTGCAGGGGCTTTCTTT. Amino acid sequence: CASSHAEQGAGAFF.

The chain recombines TRBV7-3 with TRBJ2-2, with 10 bases identical to TRBD2. The germline V gene has CDR1 SGHTA and CDR2 FQGTGA. The V and J ends lost 1 base and 0 bases, in that order; junction bases with no gene match: 5. This CDR3 has 18 residues. CDR3 sequence (DNA): TGTGCCAGCAGCTTAAGGCCTAGCGGGGGAGCGAACACCGGGGAGCTGTTTTTT. As protein: CASSLRPSGGANTGELFF.

This clone showed up just a few times. The genes are TRBV29-1 and TRBJ1-1; 11 bases map to TRBD1. The CDR3 extends over 12 amino acids. The trim removed 6 bases at V and 7 bases at J, leaving 4 bases unmatched. Germline V gene lookup returns CDR1 SQVTM and CDR2 ANQGSEA. The CDR3 is CSVWGQGDEAFF. The DNA for the CDR3 is TGCAGCGTCTGGGGACAGGGGGATGAAGCTTTCTTT.

This chain links TRBV5-1 with TRBJ2-1; 8 nucleotides match TRBD1. V trimming: 4 bases; J trimming: 5 bases; junction bases outside the gene matches: 5. The length of the CDR3 is 14 residues. Germline assignment: CDR1 SGHRS and CDR2 YFSETQ. The CDR3 region is CASSPGQDDNEQFF. The CDR3 DNA reads TGCGCCAGCAGCCCGGGACAGGATGACAATGAGCAGTTCTTC. Using reference TRBV5-1 and TRBJ2-1 for the parts outside the CDR3, the full variable domain is KAGVTQTPRYLIKTRGQQVTLSCSPISGHRSVSWYQQTPGQGLQFLFEYFSETQRNKGNFPGRFSGRQFSNSRSEMNVSTLELGDSALYLCASSPGQDDNEQFFGPGTRLTVL.

The table lists this clone with a count of one. This chain uses TRBV5-5 with TRBJ2-7; D gene ambiguous. The CDR3 length is 14 residues. Germline V gives CDR1 SGHKS, CDR2 YYEKEE (reference sequence). Trimming took off 0 bases at V and 3 bases at J, with 10 bases between the two ends. The CDR3 DNA reads TGTGCCAGCAGCTTGGAGTTTGGCAGCTACGAGCAGTACTTC. Translated, it gives CASSLEFGSYEQYF.

The rearrangement uses TRBV4-3 and TRBJ1-5; 9 bases map to TRBD1. Germline CDR1 LGHNA, CDR2 YSLEER. V dropped 0 bases and J dropped 5; count of bases not matched to a gene: 5. CDR3 length: 16 residues. For the CDR3, the DNA is TGCGCCAGCAGCCAAGATGTGGGACAGGGATATCAGCCCCAGCATTTT. The encoded protein is CASSQDVGQGYQPQHF.

The count of this clone is one. This chain uses TRBV20-1 with TRBJ2-7; D is undetermined. This CDR3 is built from 14 residues. Germline CDR1 and CDR2: DFQATT and SNEGSKA (reference sequence). The V end lost 3 bases, the J end lost 0 bases, and 12 bases lay between the germline ends. CDR3 sequence (DNA): TGCAGTGCTAGTGGGCAGTTATTCTCCTACGAGCAGTACTTC. This sequence encodes CSASGQLFSYEQYF.

The V gene is TRBV27, the J gene TRBJ2-7; 9 positions agree with TRBD1. This CDR3 has 14 amino acids. Unmatched junction bases numbered 5, after V lost 6 bases and J lost 2 bases. The V gene's germline CDR1 is MNHEY and CDR2 SMNVEV (reference sequence). The chain's CDR3 is CASSRTGVTYEQYF. DNA of the CDR3: TGTGCCAGCAGCCGGACAGGGGTTACCTACGAGCAGTACTTC.

The V gene is TRBV11-2, the J gene TRBJ2-3, with D tentatively TRBD1 (6 bases). The CDR3 is made up of 17 amino acids. In germline, CDR1 is SGHAT, CDR2 FQNNGV. Trimming took off 0 bases at V and 4 bases at J, with 17 bases between the two ends. The CDR3 coding sequence is TGTGCCAGCAGCTTAGATAGAGCCGGCAGGGGAGCAGATACGCAGTATTTT. It translates to CASSLDRAGRGADTQYF.

CDR3: CASSRPDRAVYNEQFF. In DNA form, the CDR3 reads TGTGCCAGCAGCCGCCCCGACAGGGCGGTATACAATGAGCAGTTCTTC. The J gene is TRBJ2-1, the V gene TRBV3-1 (or the pseudogene TRBV3-2); 7 nucleotides line up with TRBD1. The CDR3 contains 16 residues. Losses at the gene ends were 4 bases for V and 4 bases for J; bases not matched to a gene: 10. Germline V gene sequence: CDR1 LGHDT, CDR2 YNNKEL (reference sequence).

This clone was found many times. The chain is built from TRBV2 and TRBJ2-2; D possibly corresponds to TRBD2 (6 bases). This CDR3 region has 14 residues. In germline, CDR1 is SNHLY, CDR2 FYNNEI. Trimming pared 8 bases from V and 7 bases from J, leaving 17 bases between. Written as DNA, the CDR3 is TGTGCCAGCCGGCGATTTGGGGGAGGCGGGGAGCTGTTTTTT. Protein sequence: CASRRFGGGGELFF.

This clone was seen a handful of times. The chain uses TRBV3-1 (or the pseudogene TRBV3-2) and TRBJ2-7; 10 bases line up with TRBD2. The germline CDR1 and CDR2 sequences are LGHDT and YNNKEL (reference sequence). V lost 0 bases and J lost 2; bases outside the gene matches: 7. The CDR3 spans 17 residues. The DNA for the CDR3 is TGTGCCAGCAGCCAAGATTTTAAGCGGGAGGGCACCTACGAGCAGTACTTC. Translating it yields CASSQDFKREGTYEQYF.

This clone turned up a few times. The chain is built from TRBV19 and TRBJ2-7; 7 nucleotides line up with TRBD1. Trimming removed 5 bases from V and 9 bases from J; junction bases left unmatched: 10. CDR3 size: 13 residues. Germline V gene sequence: CDR1 LNHDA, CDR2 SQIVND (reference sequence). The CDR3 is CASSAQRQGRQYF. CDR3 DNA: TGTGCCAGTAGTGCACAAAGACAGGGACGGCAGTACTTC.

The rearrangement links TRBV5-1 to TRBJ1-1; possibly TRBD1 for D (5 bases). The CDR3 totals 16 residues. Trimming shortened V by 0 bases and J by 1 base, and 13 bases separated the two germline ends. The germline CDR1 and CDR2 sequences are SGHRS and YFSETQ. The CDR3 spells CASSLAMGGSNTEAFF. As DNA, the CDR3 is TGCGCCAGCAGCTTGGCCATGGGGGGATCGAACACTGAAGCTTTCTTT.

CDR3 sequence reads: CASGQANTEAFF. The CDR3 DNA sequence: TGTGCCTCCGGACAGGCGAACACTGAAGCTTTCTTT. J is TRBJ1-1 and V is TRBV10-3; 7 bases fit TRBD1. J lost 1 base, V lost 11 bases, and 4 bases had no gene match. Germline V gene sequence: CDR1 ENHRY, CDR2 SYGVKD. The CDR3 is 12 residues long.

This clone was seen ten or more times. This chain joins TRBV10-3 and TRBJ2-1, with TRBD2 identical over 7 bases. Germline V gene data show CDR1 as ENHRY and CDR2 as SYGVKD. V lost 10 bases and J lost 3; bases outside the gene matches: 9. The CDR3 is made up of 14 amino acids. CDR3 protein: CATDPGTIYNEQFF. In DNA form, the CDR3 reads TGTGCCACCGACCCCGGGACTATCTACAATGAGCAGTTCTTC.